Each of the 3 T cell receptor beta chains below was sequenced from the same sample in a study of T cells after yellow fever vaccination. TCRdb re-called the 5' RACE reads with MiXCR, one entry per CDR3 protein. Of 300,000 to 450,000 distinct CDR3 sequences detected, 8.1% appear once; the ten largest clones hold approximately 18%. The specimen was PBMCs, collected roughly 47 days after the first yellow fever vaccination. These receptor sequences come from a man in his late teens or twenties who received the YFV17D yellow fever vaccine.

V is TRBV5-6 and J is TRBJ2-3; D may correspond to TRBD1 or TRBD2 (5 bases each). The V and J ends lost 4 bases and 7 bases respectively, with 25 bases between them. The CDR3 contains 17 residues. The V gene's germline CDR1 is SGHDT and CDR2 YYEEEE. CDR3 coding DNA: TGTGCCAGCAGCAGATACACCGGGACCCGACATTCCAATACGCAGTATTTT. Its translation: CASSRYTGTRHSNTQYF.

This clonotype was seen more than once but under ten times. The rearrangement joins TRBV12-3 or TRBV12-4 to TRBJ1-5; unclear D gene. V shed 6 bases and J shed 4 bases, with 16 bases lying between them. The CDR3 length is 15 residues. As DNA, the CDR3 is TGTGCCAGCAGCCGCTTTGCACGTAGTAATCAGCCCCAGCATTTT. Protein: CASSRFARSNQPQHF.

This clonotype was seen a few times. V gene TRBV11-1 combines with J gene TRBJ2-6; TRBD2 is a possible D gene (6 bases). CDR3 length: 18 residues. Per the germline V gene, CDR1 is SGHAT and CDR2 is FQDESV (reference sequence). Trimming removed 4 bases at V and 0 bases at J, with 16 bases between. The CDR3 sequence is CASSSAPGLSSGANVLTF. The CDR3 nucleotides read TGTGCCAGCAGCTCCGCCCCGGGACTGAGCTCTGGGGCCAACGTCCTGACTTTC. Based on the CDR3 plus reference TRBV11-1 and TRBJ2-6, the full variable domain is EAEVAQSPRYKITEKSQAVAFWCDPISGHATLYWYRQILGQGPELLVQFQDESVVDDSQLPKDRFSAERLKGVDSTLKIQPAELGDSAMYLCASSSAPGLSSGANVLTFGAGSRLTVL.